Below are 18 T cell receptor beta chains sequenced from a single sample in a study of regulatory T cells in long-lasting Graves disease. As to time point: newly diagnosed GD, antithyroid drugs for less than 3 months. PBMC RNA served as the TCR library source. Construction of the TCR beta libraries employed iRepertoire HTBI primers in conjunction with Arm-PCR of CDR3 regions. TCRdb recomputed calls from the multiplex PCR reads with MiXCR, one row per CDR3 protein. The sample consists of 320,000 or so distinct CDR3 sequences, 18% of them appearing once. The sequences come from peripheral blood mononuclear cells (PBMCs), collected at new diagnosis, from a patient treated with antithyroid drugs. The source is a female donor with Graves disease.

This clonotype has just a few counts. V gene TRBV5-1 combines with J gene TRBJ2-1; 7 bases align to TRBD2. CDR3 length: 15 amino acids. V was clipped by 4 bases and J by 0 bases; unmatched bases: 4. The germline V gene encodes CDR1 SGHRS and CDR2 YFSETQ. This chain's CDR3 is CASSTGTISYNEQFF. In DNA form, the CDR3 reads TGCGCCAGCAGCACGGGGACTATCTCCTACAATGAGCAGTTCTTC.

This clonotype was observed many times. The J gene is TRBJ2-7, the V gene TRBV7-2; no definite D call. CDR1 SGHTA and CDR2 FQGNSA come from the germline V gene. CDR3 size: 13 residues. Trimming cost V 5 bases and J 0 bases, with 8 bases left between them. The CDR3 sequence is CASSPSSSYEQYF. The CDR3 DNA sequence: TGTGCCAGCAGCCCCTCGAGCTCCTACGAGCAGTACTTC.

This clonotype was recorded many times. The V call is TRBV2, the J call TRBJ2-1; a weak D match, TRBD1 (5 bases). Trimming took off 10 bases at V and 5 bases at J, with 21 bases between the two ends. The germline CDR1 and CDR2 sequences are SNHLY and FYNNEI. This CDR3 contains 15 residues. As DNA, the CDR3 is TGTGCCACCCACCGAAGGGGTTTGTTCAACAATGAGCAGTTCTTC. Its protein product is CATHRRGLFNNEQFF.

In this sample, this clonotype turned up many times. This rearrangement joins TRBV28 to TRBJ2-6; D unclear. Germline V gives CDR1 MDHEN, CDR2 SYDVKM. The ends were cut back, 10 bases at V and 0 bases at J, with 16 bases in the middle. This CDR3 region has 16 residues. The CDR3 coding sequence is TGTGCCACGACGGTGGGCTCCCACTCTGGGGCCAACGTCCTGACTTTC. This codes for CATTVGSHSGANVLTF.

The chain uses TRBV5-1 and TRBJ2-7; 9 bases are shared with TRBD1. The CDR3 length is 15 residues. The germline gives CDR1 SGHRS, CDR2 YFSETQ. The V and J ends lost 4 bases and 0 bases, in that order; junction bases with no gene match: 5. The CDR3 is CASSMTGGPSYEQYF. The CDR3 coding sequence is TGCGCCAGCAGCATGACAGGGGGGCCCTCCTACGAGCAGTACTTC.

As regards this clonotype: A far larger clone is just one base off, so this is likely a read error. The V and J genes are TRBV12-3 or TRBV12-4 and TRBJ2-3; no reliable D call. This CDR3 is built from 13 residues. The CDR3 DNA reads TGTGCCAGCAGTTTAGCGATCACAGAAACGCAGTATTTT. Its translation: CASSLAITETQYF.

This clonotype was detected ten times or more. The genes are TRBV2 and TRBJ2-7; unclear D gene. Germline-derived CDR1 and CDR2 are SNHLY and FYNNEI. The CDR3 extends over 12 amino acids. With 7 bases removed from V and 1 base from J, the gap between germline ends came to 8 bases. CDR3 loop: CASIVASYEQYF. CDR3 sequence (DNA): TGTGCCAGCATAGTGGCATCCTACGAGCAGTACTTC.

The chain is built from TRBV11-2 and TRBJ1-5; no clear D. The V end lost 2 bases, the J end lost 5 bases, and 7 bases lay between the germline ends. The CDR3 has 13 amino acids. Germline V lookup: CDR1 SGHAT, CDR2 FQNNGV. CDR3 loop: CASSLQTHQPQHF. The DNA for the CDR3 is TGTGCCAGCAGCTTACAGACACATCAGCCCCAGCATTTT.

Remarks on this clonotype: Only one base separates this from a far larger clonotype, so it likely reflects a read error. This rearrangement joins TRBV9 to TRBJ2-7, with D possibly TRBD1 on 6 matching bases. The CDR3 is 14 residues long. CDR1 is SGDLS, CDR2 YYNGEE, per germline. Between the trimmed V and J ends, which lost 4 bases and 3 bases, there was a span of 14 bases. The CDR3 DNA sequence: TGTGCCAGCAGCTTAGCACAGGGCCTCTACGAGCAGTACTTC. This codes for CASSLAQGLYEQYF. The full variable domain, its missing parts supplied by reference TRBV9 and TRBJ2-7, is DSGVTQTPKHLITATGQRVTLRCSPRSGDLSVYWYQQSLDQGLQFLIQYYNGEERAKGNILERFSAQQFPDLHSELNLSSLELGDSALYFCASSLAQGLYEQYFGPGTRLTVT.

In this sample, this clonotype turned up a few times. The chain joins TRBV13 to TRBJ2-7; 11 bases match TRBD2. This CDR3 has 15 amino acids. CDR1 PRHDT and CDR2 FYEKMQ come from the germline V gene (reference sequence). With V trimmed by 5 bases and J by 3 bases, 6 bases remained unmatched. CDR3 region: CASSPRGTSGYEQYF. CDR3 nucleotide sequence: TGTGCCAGCAGCCCCCGGGGGACTAGCGGCTACGAGCAGTACTTC.

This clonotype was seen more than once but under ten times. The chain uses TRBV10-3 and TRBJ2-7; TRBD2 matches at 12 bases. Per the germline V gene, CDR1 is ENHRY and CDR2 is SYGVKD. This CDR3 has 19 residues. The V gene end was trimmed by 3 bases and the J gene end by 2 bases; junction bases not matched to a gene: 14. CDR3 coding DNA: TGTGCCATCAGTGATAGTGGTGCTAGCGGGAGGGCTTCCCCCTACGAGCAGTACTTC. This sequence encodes CAISDSGASGRASPYEQYF.

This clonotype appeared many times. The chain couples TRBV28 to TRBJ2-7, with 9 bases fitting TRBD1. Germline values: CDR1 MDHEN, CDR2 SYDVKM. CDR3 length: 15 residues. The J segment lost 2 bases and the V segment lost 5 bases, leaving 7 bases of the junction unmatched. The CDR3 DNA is TGTGCCAGCAGTAATGCCGGGACAGGGCCCTACGAGCAGTACTTC. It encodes CASSNAGTGPYEQYF.

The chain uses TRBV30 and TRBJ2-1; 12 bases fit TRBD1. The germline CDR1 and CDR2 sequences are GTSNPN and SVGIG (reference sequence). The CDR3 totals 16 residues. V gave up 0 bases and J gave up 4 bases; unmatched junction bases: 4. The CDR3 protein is CAWSVGTGGIYNEQFF. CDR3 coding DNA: TGTGCCTGGAGTGTAGGGACAGGGGGCATTTACAATGAGCAGTTCTTC. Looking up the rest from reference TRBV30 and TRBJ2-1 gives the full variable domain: SQTIHQWPATLVQPVGSPLSLECTVEGTSNPNLYWYRQAAGRGLQLLFYSVGIGQISSEVPQNLSASRPQDRQFILSSKKLLLSDSGFYLCAWSVGTGGIYNEQFFGPGTRLTVL.

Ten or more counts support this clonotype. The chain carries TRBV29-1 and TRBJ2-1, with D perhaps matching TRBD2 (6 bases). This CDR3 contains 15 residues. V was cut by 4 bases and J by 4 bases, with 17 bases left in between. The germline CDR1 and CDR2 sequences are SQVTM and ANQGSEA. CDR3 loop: CSVGRNRDLYNEQFF. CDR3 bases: TGCAGCGTTGGAAGGAACCGGGACTTGTACAATGAGCAGTTCTTC.

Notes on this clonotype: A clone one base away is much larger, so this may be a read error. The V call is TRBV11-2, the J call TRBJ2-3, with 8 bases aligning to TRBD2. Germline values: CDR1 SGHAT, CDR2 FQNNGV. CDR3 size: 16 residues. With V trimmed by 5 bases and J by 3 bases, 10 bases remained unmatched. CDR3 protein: CASSPTSGGRTDTQYF. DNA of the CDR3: TGTGCCAGCAGCCCCACTAGCGGTGGACGGACAGATACGCAGTATTTT.

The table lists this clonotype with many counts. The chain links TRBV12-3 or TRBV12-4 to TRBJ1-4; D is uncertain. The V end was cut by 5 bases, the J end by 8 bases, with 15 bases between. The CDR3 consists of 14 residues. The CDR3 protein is CASSPGLGEEKLFF. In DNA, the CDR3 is TGTGCCAGCAGTCCGGGTCTCGGCGAGGAAAAACTGTTTTTT.

The CDR3 region has the DNA TGTGCCAGCAGCTTTATGTGGGACGAGCAGTACTTC. This translates into CASSFMWDEQYF. The gene calls are TRBV11-2 and TRBJ2-7; D uncertain. V was shortened by 3 bases and J by 5 bases, with 8 bases between the two germline ends. The CDR3 extends over 12 amino acids. Germline values: CDR1 SGHAT, CDR2 FQNNGV. Drawing the rest from reference TRBV11-2 and TRBJ2-7, the complete variable domain is EAGVAQSPRYKIIEKRQSVAFWCNPISGHATLYWYQQILGQGPKLLIQFQNNGVVDDSQLPKDRFSAERLKGVDSTLKIQPAKLEDSAVYLCASSFMWDEQYFGPGTRLTVT.

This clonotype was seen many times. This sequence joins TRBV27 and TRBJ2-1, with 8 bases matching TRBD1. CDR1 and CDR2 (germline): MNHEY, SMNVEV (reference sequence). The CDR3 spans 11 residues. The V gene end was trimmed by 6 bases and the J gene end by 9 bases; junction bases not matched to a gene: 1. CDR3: CASRTGVEQFF. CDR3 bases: TGTGCCAGCAGGACAGGGGTTGAGCAGTTCTTC.